Below are 29 T cell receptor beta chains sequenced from a single sample in a study of blood T cell repertoires in COVID-19. This table comes from immunoSEQ multiplex PCR, and its TCRdb copy is limited to in-frame clones, with some not included. The table lists under 200,000 clones, roughly 83% of them singletons. Sequencing was done on a sample of peripheral blood. The receptors originated from a human donor in a cohort sampled during active COVID-19.

The chain uses TRBV12-3 or TRBV12-4 and TRBJ1-2; D is unresolved. The CDR3 runs 12 residues. Trimming removed 0 bases at V and 4 bases at J, with 3 bases between. CDR3 region: CASSLAAYGYTF. The DNA of the CDR3 is TGTGCCAGCAGTTTAGCAGCCTATGGCTACACCTTC.

This CDR3 reads CASSSQYSPTGELFF. The CDR3 bases are TGTGCCAGCAGCTCCCAATATAGCCCCACCGGGGAGCTGTTTTTT. V usage is TRBV5-5 and J usage is TRBJ2-2; the D is unclear. Germline V CDR1 and CDR2: SGHKS, YYEKEE (reference sequence). This CDR3 comprises 15 residues. The germline V and J ends were trimmed by 3 bases and 4 bases, with 13 bases remaining between them.

This clone came up once. V gene TRBV6-2 or TRBV6-3 combines with J gene TRBJ2-7; D might be TRBD1 (5 bases). This CDR3 has 15 residues. V lost 5 bases and J 0 bases, leaving 14 bases between the germline ends. Germline V gives CDR1 MNHEY, CDR2 SVGEGT. CDR3 region: CASSPDSLTSYEQYF. The CDR3 DNA sequence: TGTGCCAGCAGTCCCGACAGCCTCACCTCCTACGAGCAGTACTTC.

This chain joins TRBV6-2 or TRBV6-3 and TRBJ2-2; TRBD1 matches 10 bases. The CDR3 is 17 amino acids. Germline assignment: CDR1 MNHEY and CDR2 SVGEGT. V lost 5 bases to trimming and J lost 0 bases; unmatched junction nucleotides: 6. The CDR3 nucleotides read TGTGCCAGCAGTCGGGACAGGGGAAAACCGAACACCGGGGAGCTGTTTTTT. As protein: CASSRDRGKPNTGELFF.

The chain recombines TRBV5-3 with TRBJ1-1, with 8 bases identical to TRBD1. TRBV5-3 is an open reading frame, and its role is uncertain. The V and J ends lost 4 bases and 6 bases, in that order; junction bases with no gene match: 11. This CDR3 has 15 residues. CDR3 bases: TGTGCCAGAAGCCCCGATCCGACAGGGGATCCTGAAGCTTTCTTT. Protein product: CARSPDPTGDPEAFF.

As regards this clone: One end of the junction varies from germline; a read error may be responsible. This chain joins TRBV7-7 and TRBJ2-5, with TRBD1 matching 10 bases. The V gene's germline CDR1 is SSHAT and CDR2 FNYEAQ (reference sequence). The CDR3 covers 13 residues. CDR3 nucleotides: TGTGCTAGCAGCCCGGGACAGGGGGAGACCCAGTACTTC. This encodes CASSPGQGETQYF.

This rearrangement joins TRBV27 to TRBJ2-5; TRBD1 matches 7 bases. CDR3 length: 16 residues. V was pared by 2 bases and J by 5 bases, with 11 bases of the junction left unmatched. CDR1 is MNHEY and CDR2 is SMNVEV in the germline V gene (reference sequence). The CDR3 here is CASSLEAGGRGETQYF. The CDR3 region has the DNA TGTGCCAGCAGTTTAGAGGCAGGGGGAAGGGGGGAGACCCAGTACTTC.

The gene calls are TRBV29-1 and TRBJ2-3; TRBD2 is a possible D gene (6 bases). The CDR3 length is 13 residues. The V and J ends lost 4 bases and 1 base respectively, with 9 bases between them. CDR1 and CDR2 from the germline V gene are SQVTM and ANQGSEA. Written as DNA, the CDR3 is TGCAGCGTTGTGCCGGGGGGCACAGATACGCAGTATTTT. Translation gives CSVVPGGTDTQYF.

The chain uses TRBV3-1 (or the pseudogene TRBV3-2) and TRBJ2-1; tentatively, D is TRBD1 (6 bases). Germline V gives CDR1 LGHDT, CDR2 YNNKEL (reference sequence). The ends were cut back, 2 bases at V and 0 bases at J, with 14 bases in the middle. The CDR3 is 17 amino acids. DNA of the CDR3: TGTGCCAGCAGCCAATTACCGACAGGAAGCTCCTACAATGAGCAGTTCTTC. Translated: CASSQLPTGSSYNEQFF.

V usage is TRBV19 and J usage is TRBJ1-1; 7 bases agree with TRBD1. In germline, CDR1 is LNHDA, CDR2 SQIVND (reference sequence). Trimming removed 10 bases from V and 5 bases from J; junction bases left unmatched: 10. This CDR3 contains 13 residues. CDR3 nucleotides: TGTGCCACGAGTCCAGGGGGGAGGACTGAAGCTTTCTTT. This translates into CATSPGGRTEAFF.

The rearrangement links TRBV25-1 to TRBJ2-1, with a possible D match to TRBD2 (6 bases). Per the germline V gene, CDR1 is MGHDK and CDR2 is SYGVNS. Trimming cost V 2 bases and J 13 bases, with 12 bases left between them. This CDR3 is built from 12 residues. Written as DNA, the CDR3 is TGTGCCAGCAGTGAACGTCCGGGACTTCAGTTCTTC. Translating it yields CASSERPGLQFF.

The V call is TRBV28, the J call TRBJ1-6; perhaps TRBD1 as D (5 bases). Per the germline V gene, CDR1 is MDHEN and CDR2 is SYDVKM. The germline V and J ends were trimmed by 3 bases and 13 bases, with 16 bases remaining between them. The CDR3 consists of 14 residues. The CDR3 bases are TGTGCCAGCAGTTTCCAACTGGGGGGGACCCCCCTCCACTTT. This translates into CASSFQLGGTPLHF.

This clone was picked up one time. This chain joins TRBV5-1 and TRBJ2-3; D gene ambiguous. Trimming cost V 0 bases and J 0 bases, with 8 bases left between them. Germline CDR1 reads SGHRS; CDR2 reads YFSETQ. This CDR3 is built from 15 residues. The CDR3, as DNA: TGCGCCAGCAGCTTGGCCCCGGTTAGCACAGATACGCAGTATTTT. It yields the protein CASSLAPVSTDTQYF.

The chain carries TRBV10-1 and TRBJ1-3; D may be TRBD1 (5 bases). Deletions cut 8 bases from V and 0 bases from J, with 8 bases between. Germline CDR1 reads WNHNN; CDR2 reads SYGVQD (reference sequence). CDR3 length: 13 residues. In DNA, the CDR3 is TGCGCCAGCGAAGACAGCTCTGGAAACACCATATATTTT. As protein: CASEDSSGNTIYF.

The genes are TRBV5-5 and TRBJ2-7; 8 positions match TRBD2. Trimming took 4 bases from V and 7 from J; bases not matched to a gene: 13. This CDR3 comprises 15 residues. Looked up from germline, CDR1 is SGHKS and CDR2 is YYEKEE (reference sequence). CDR3 in amino acids: CASSRRPLAAEEQYF. The DNA for the CDR3 is TGTGCCAGCAGCCGAAGGCCACTAGCGGCTGAGGAGCAGTACTTC.

V is TRBV4-3 and J is TRBJ2-1; 7 bases agree with TRBD2. Per germline, CDR1 LGHNA and CDR2 YSLEER. V shed 0 bases and J 3 bases; nucleotides not matched to a gene: 5. The length of the CDR3 is 16 residues. CDR3 DNA sequence: TGCGCCAGCAGCCAAGATCAGCGGGGTATCTACAATGAGCAGTTCTTC. This codes for CASSQDQRGIYNEQFF.

This clone was counted between two and nine times. V is TRBV6-5 and J is TRBJ2-7; D might be TRBD1 (5 bases). Germline loops: CDR1 MNHEY, CDR2 SVGAGI. V dropped 0 bases and J dropped 7 bases, with 10 bases sitting between them. The CDR3 runs to 13 residues. CDR3 loop: CASSYSRQSEQYF. The CDR3 coding sequence is TGTGCCAGCAGTTACTCTCGACAGTCGGAGCAGTACTTC.

This rearrangement joins TRBV28 to TRBJ2-1; TRBD2 aligns across 8 bases. This CDR3 is built from 13 residues. CDR1 and CDR2 from the germline V gene are MDHEN and SYDVKM. Trimming cost V 10 bases and J 2 bases; bases outside gene matches: 4. CDR3 amino acids: CATATSAYNEQFF. In DNA, the CDR3 is TGTGCCACCGCGACTAGCGCCTACAATGAGCAGTTCTTC.

The chain couples TRBV9 to TRBJ2-2, with 7 bases matching TRBD1. Germline V lookup: CDR1 SGDLS, CDR2 YYNGEE. Trimming cost V 0 bases and J 4 bases; bases outside gene matches: 6. The length of the CDR3 is 16 residues. CDR3 DNA sequence: TGTGCCAGCAGCGTAGCCAATAGGGGGCCCACCGGGGAGCTGTTTTTT. The encoded protein is CASSVANRGPTGELFF.

V and J are TRBV7-8 and TRBJ2-7; D might be TRBD1 (6 bases). Germline lookup yields CDR1 SGHVS and CDR2 FQNEAQ. The CDR3 covers 14 residues. The ends were cut back, 3 bases at V and 4 bases at J, with 13 bases in the middle. The DNA for the CDR3 is TGTGCCAGCAGCTTCCTCGAACAGGGATACGAGCAGTACTTC. It codes for CASSFLEQGYEQYF.

This clone was seen more than once but under ten times. The V gene is TRBV27, the J gene TRBJ1-1; perhaps TRBD1 as D (5 bases). Germline V gene data show CDR1 as MNHEY and CDR2 as SMNVEV (reference sequence). Trimming stripped 6 bases from V and 4 bases from J, with 9 bases between. The CDR3 has 12 residues. This CDR3 is CASSQGGTEAFF. CDR3 DNA: TGTGCCAGCAGCCAGGGTGGCACTGAAGCTTTCTTT.

The V gene is TRBV6-4, the J gene TRBJ1-1, with a tentative D call TRBD1 (6 bases). Looked up from germline, CDR1 is MRHNA and CDR2 is SNTAGT. The CDR3 covers 11 residues. Trimming cost V 8 bases and J 4 bases, with 8 bases left between them. The DNA of the CDR3 is TGTGCCAGCTGGACAGTCACTGAAGCTTTCTTT. Its translation: CASWTVTEAFF.

The chain recombines TRBV5-5 with TRBJ2-7, with TRBD1 matching 9 bases. CDR1 SGHKS and CDR2 YYEKEE come from the germline V gene (reference sequence). Losses at the gene ends were 4 bases for V and 5 bases for J; bases not matched to a gene: 13. The CDR3 is 16 residues long. The CDR3 nucleotides are TGTGCCAGCAGCCCCGGGACAGGGATAAAAACTCACGAGCAGTACTTC. Protein: CASSPGTGIKTHEQYF.

The J gene is TRBJ1-2, the V gene TRBV5-1; the match to TRBD1 covers 7 bases. V gave up 4 bases and J gave up 1 base; unmatched junction bases: 4. CDR1 is SGHRS, CDR2 YFSETQ, per germline. The CDR3 is made up of 14 amino acids. The CDR3 sequence is CASSRDSNNYGYTF. The CDR3 nucleotides read TGCGCCAGCAGCAGGGACAGCAATAACTATGGCTACACCTTC.

V and J are TRBV12-3 or TRBV12-4 and TRBJ2-7, with D maybe TRBD1 (7 bases). V shed 6 bases and J shed 7 bases, with 13 bases lying between them. The CDR3 spans 12 residues. The CDR3 loop reads CASRPTGREQYF. DNA for the CDR3: TGTGCCAGCAGGCCGACAGGGAGGGAGCAGTACTTC.

The chain employs TRBV15 and TRBJ2-3; TRBD2 is a possible D gene (6 bases). Trimming stripped 4 bases from V and 2 bases from J, with 10 bases between. Per the germline V gene, CDR1 is LNHNV and CDR2 is YYDKDF (reference sequence). The CDR3 contains 14 residues. CDR3 protein: CATSNGGVTDTQYF. DNA of the CDR3: TGTGCCACCAGCAATGGAGGGGTCACAGATACGCAGTATTTT.

The rearrangement joins TRBV4-1 to TRBJ2-2; D is perhaps TRBD1 (5 bases). CDR3 length equals 14 residues. Trimming took off 3 bases at V and 1 base at J, with 6 bases between the two ends. In germline, CDR1 is MGHRA, CDR2 YSYEKL. The chain's CDR3 is CASSHQGNTGELFF. CDR3 coding DNA: TGCGCCAGCAGCCACCAGGGGAACACCGGGGAGCTGTTTTTT.

This chain connects TRBV29-1 to TRBJ2-5; 15 bases agree with TRBD2. The CDR3 totals 15 residues. Germline CDR1 SQVTM, CDR2 ANQGSEA. V lost 4 bases and J lost 7; bases outside the gene matches: 7. The CDR3 loop reads CSVAPGLAGGGTQYF. The CDR3 coding sequence is TGCAGCGTTGCCCCGGGACTAGCGGGGGGTGGGACCCAGTACTTC.

This chain joins TRBV19 and TRBJ1-1; no clear D gene. The CDR3 length is 15 residues. Germline loops: CDR1 LNHDA, CDR2 SQIVND (reference sequence). The V and J ends lost 1 base and 1 base respectively, with 10 bases between them. The CDR3 region is CASSIGAMSNTEAFF. For the CDR3, the DNA is TGTGCCAGTAGTATAGGGGCCATGTCGAACACTGAAGCTTTCTTT. The full variable domain, in which reference TRBV19 and TRBJ1-1 provide the parts outside the CDR3, is DGGITQSPKYLFRKEGQNVTLSCEQNLNHDAMYWYRQDPGQGLRLIYYSQIVNDFQKGDIAEGYSVSREKKESFPLTVTSAQKNPTAFYLCASSIGAMSNTEAFFGQGTRLTVV.